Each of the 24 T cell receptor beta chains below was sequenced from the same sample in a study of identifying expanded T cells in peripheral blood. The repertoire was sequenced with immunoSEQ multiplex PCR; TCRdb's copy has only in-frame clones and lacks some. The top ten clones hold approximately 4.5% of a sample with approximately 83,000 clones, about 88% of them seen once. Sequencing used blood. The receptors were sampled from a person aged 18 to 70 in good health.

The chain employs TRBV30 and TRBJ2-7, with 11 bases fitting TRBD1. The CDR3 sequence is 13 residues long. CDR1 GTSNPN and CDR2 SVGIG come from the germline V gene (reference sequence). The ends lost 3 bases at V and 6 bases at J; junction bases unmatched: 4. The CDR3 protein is CAWSPGTGGEQYF. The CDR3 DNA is TGTGCCTGGAGCCCCGGGACAGGGGGCGAGCAGTACTTC.

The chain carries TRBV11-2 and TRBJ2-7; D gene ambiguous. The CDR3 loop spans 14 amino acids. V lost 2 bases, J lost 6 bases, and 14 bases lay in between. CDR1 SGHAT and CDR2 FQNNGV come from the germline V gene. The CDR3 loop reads CASSLSPLSREQYF. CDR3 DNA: TGTGCCAGCAGCTTATCCCCCCTGTCACGCGAGCAGTACTTC.

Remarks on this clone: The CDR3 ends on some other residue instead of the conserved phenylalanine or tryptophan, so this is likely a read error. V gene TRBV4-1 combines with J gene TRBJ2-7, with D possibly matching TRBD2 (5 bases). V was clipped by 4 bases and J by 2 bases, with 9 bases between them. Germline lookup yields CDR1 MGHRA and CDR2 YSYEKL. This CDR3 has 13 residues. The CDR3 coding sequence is TGCGCCAGCAGCCCTGGACTCACCTACGAGCAGTACCTC. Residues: CASSPGLTYEQYL.

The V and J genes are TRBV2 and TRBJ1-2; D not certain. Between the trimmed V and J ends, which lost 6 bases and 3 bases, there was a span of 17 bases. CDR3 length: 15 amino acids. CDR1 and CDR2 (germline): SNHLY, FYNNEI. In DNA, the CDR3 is TGTGCCAGCAGCTTAGAGGGCAGTGACTACTATGGCTACACCTTC. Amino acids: CASSLEGSDYYGYTF.

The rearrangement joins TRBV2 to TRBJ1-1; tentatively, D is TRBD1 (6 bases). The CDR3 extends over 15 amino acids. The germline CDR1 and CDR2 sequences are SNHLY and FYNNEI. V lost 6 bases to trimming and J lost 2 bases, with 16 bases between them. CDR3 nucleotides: TGTGCCAGCAGGCCTCAGGGGACCTTAAACACTGAAGCTTTCTTT. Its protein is CASRPQGTLNTEAFF.

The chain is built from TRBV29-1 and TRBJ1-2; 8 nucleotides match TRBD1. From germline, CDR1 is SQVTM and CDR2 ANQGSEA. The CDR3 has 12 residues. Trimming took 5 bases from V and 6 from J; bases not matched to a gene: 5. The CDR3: CSVILQGDGYTF. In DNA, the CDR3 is TGCAGCGTTATTTTACAGGGGGATGGCTACACCTTC.

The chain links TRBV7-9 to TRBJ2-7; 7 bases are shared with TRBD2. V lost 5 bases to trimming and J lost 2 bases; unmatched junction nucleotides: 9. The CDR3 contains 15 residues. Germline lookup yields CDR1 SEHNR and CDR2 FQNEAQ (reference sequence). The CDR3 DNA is TGTGCCAGCAGCCCCGGGATGGGGGGGACCTACGAGCAGTACTTC. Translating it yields CASSPGMGGTYEQYF.

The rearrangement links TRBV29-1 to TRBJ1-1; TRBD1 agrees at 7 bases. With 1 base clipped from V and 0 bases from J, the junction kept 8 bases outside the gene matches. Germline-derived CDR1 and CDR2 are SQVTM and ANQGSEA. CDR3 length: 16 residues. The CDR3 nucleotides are TGCAGCGTTGAAGGGGGACAGATATTATTGAACACTGAAGCTTTCTTT. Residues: CSVEGGQILLNTEAFF.

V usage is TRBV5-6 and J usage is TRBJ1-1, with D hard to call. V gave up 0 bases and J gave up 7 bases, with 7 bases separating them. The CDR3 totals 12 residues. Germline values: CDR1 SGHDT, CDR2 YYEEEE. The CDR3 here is CASSLAQNEAFF. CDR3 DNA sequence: TGTGCCAGCAGCTTGGCCCAAAATGAAGCTTTCTTT.

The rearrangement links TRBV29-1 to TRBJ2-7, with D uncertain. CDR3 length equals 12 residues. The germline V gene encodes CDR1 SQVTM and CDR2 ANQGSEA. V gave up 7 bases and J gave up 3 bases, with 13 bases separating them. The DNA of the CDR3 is TGCAGCGCCTGGACCGAGTTCTACGAGCAGTACTTC. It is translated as CSAWTEFYEQYF.

Written as DNA, the CDR3 is TGTGCCAGCAGCTCCCAGGGGAGGGCCGGGGAGCTGTTTTTT. It yields the protein CASSSQGRAGELFF. J is TRBJ2-2 and V is TRBV5-6; a weak D match, TRBD2 (7 bases). V lost 3 bases and J 6 bases, leaving 12 bases between the germline ends. This CDR3 has 14 residues. CDR1 is SGHDT and CDR2 is YYEEEE in the germline V gene.

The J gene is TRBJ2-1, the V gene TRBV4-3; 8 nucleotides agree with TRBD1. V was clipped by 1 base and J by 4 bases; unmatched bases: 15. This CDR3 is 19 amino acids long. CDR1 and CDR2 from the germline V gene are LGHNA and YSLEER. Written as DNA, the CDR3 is TGCGCCAGCAGCCAAGTACCGAACGTGAGGACAGGGTATTACAATGAGCAGTTCTTC. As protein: CASSQVPNVRTGYYNEQFF.

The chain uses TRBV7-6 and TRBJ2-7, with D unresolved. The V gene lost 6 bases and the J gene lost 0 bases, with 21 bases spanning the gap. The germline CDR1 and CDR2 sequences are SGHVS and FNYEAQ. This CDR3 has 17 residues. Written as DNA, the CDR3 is TGTGCCAGCAGTACCGACCCTAGGACGAGTAGCTCCTACGAGCAGTACTTC. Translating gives CASSTDPRTSSSYEQYF.

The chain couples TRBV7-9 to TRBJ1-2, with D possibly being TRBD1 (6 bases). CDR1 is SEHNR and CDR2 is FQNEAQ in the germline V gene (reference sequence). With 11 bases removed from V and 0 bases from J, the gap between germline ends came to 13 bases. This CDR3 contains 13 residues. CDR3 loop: CAGSQGTNYGYTF. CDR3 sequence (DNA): TGTGCCGGCTCACAGGGAACTAACTATGGCTACACCTTC. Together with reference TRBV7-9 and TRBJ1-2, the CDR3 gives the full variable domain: DTGVSQNPRHKITKRGQNVTFRCDPISEHNRLYWYRQTLGQGPEFLTYFQNEAQLEKSRLLSDRFSAERPKGSFSTLEIQRTEQGDSAMYLCAGSQGTNYGYTFGSGTRLTVV.

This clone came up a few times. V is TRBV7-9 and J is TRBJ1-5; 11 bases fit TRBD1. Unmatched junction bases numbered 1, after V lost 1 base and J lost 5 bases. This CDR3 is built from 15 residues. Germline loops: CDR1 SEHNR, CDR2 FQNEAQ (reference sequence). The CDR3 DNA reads TGTGCCAGCAGCTTAGGGACAGGGGGCCATCAGCCCCAGCATTTT. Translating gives CASSLGTGGHQPQHF.

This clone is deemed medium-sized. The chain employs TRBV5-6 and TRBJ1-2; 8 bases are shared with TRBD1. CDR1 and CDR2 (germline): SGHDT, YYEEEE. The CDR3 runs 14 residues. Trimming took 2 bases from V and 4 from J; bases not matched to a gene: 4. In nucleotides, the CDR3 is TGTGCCAGCAGCTTAGCCGGGACAGGCTATGGCTACACCTTC. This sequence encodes CASSLAGTGYGYTF.

In DNA, the CDR3 is TGTGCCAGCGAGTCTACGGTACCCTACAATGAGCAGTTCTTC. Its translation is CASESTVPYNEQFF. The chain is built from TRBV2 and TRBJ2-1; D remains unclear. In germline, CDR1 is SNHLY, CDR2 FYNNEI. The germline V and J ends were trimmed by 8 bases and 2 bases, with 13 bases remaining between them. The CDR3 spans 14 residues. The entire variable domain, with the rest obtained from reference TRBV2 and TRBJ2-1, is as follows: EPEVTQTPSHQVTQMGQEVILRCVPISNHLYFYWYRQILGQKVEFLVSFYNNEISEKSEIFDDQFSVERPDGSNFTLKIRSTKLEDSAMYFCASESTVPYNEQFFGPGTRLTVL.

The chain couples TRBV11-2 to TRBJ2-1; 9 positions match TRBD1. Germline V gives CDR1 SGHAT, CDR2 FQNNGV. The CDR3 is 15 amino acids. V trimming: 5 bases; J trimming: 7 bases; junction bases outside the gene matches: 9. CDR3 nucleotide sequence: TGTGCCAGCAGCGGAGACTGGACAGGGGCAAATGAGCAGTTCTTC. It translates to CASSGDWTGANEQFF. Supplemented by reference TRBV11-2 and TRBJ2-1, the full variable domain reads EAGVAQSPRYKIIEKRQSVAFWCNPISGHATLYWYQQILGQGPKLLIQFQNNGVVDDSQLPKDRFSAERLKGVDSTLKIQPAKLEDSAVYLCASSGDWTGANEQFFGPGTRLTVL.

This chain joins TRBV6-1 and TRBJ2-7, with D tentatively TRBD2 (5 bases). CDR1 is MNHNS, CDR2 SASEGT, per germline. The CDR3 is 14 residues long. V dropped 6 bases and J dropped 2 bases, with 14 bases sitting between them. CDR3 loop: CASSEVDGTYEQYF. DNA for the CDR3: TGTGCCAGCAGCGAGGTTGACGGGACCTACGAGCAGTACTTC.

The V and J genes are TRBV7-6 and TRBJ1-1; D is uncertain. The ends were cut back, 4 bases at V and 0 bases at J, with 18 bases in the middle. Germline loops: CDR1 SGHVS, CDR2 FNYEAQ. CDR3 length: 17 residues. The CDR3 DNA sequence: TGTGCCAGCAGCTCACCATTCAACTCCCCGATGAACACTGAAGCTTTCTTT. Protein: CASSSPFNSPMNTEAFF.

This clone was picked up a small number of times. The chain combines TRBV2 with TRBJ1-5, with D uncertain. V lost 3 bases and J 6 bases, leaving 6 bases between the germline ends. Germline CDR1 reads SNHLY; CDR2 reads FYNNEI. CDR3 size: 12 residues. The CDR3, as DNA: TGTGCCAGCAGTGAGGTCGGTCAGCCCCAGCATTTT. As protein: CASSEVGQPQHF.

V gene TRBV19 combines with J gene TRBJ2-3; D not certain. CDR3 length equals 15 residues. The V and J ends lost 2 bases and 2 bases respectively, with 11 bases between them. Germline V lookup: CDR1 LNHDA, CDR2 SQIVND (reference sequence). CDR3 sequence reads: CASSISSPDTDTQYF. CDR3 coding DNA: TGTGCCAGTAGTATATCTTCACCCGACACAGATACGCAGTATTTT.

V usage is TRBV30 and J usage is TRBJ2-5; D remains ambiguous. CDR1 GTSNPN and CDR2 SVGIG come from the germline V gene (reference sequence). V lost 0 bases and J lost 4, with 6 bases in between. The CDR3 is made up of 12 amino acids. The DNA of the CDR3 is TGTGCCTGGAGTGTATTATTAGAGACCCAGTACTTC. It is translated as CAWSVLLETQYF.

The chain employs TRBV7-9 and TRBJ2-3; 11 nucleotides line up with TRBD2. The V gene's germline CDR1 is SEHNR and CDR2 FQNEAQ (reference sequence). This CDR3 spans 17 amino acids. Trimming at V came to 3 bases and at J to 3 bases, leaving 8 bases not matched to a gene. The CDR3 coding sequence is TGTGCCAGCAGCTTTCTGTCGGCTAGCGGGGGGACAGATACGCAGTATTTT. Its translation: CASSFLSASGGTDTQYF.